This is a list of T cell receptor beta chains from one sample in a study of blood T cell repertoires in COVID-19. The repertoire was sequenced with immunoSEQ multiplex PCR; TCRdb's copy has only in-frame clones and lacks some. The table has approximately 350,000 clones, roughly 87% seen once; the top ten hold almost 3%. Sequencing was done on a sample of PBMCs or T cells enriched from blood (not recorded which). The receptors here all came from a woman in her 30s who had recovered from COVID-19. Both conserved end residues are part of each CDR3. A D gene is named only where the DNA matches it firmly. Only part of the rows carry a size: once, few, many, or a class if the clone is expanded.

TRBJ1-1,-,-,TRBV5-1,CASSSREAEAFF,TGCGCCAGCAGCTCCAGGGAGGCTGAAGCTTTCTTT
TRBJ1-1,-,-,TRBV28,CASSLAHRNTEAFF,TGTGCCAGCAGTTTAGCCCATAGGAACACTGAAGCTTTCTTT
TRBJ1-2,-,-,TRBV19,CASNADNYYTF,TGTGCCAGTAATGCGGACAACTACTACACCTTC
TRBJ1-1,-,-,TRBV5-5,CASSYGAGFEAFF,TGTGCCAGCAGCTATGGAGCGGGGTTTGAAGCTTTCTTT
TRBJ1-2,-,-,TRBV7-6,CASSLGQGSGYTF,TGTGCCAGCAGCTTAGGGCAGGGCTCTGGCTACACCTTC
TRBJ1-2,-,-,TRBV18,CASSPRGDGLGYTF,TGTGCCAGCTCACCACGGGGCGACGGGCTTGGCTACACCTTC
TRBJ2-7,-,-,TRBV5-4,CASSLKQGNSYEQYF,TGTGCCAGCAGCCTGAAACAGGGAAACTCCTACGAGCAGTACTTC
TRBJ1-1,TRBD1,-,TRBV7-6,CASSLGRGRTEAFF,TGTGCCAGCAGCTTAGGTAGGGGGCGGACTGAAGCTTTCTTT
TRBJ2-7,TRBD1,-,TRBV5-8,CASSFRGTGKNEQYF,TGTGCCAGCAGCTTCCGGGGGACAGGGAAGAACGAGCAGTACTTC
TRBJ1-3,-,-,TRBV5-8,CASSLGTSGNTIYF,TGTGCCAGCAGCCTAGGGACATCCGGAAACACCATATATTTT
TRBJ2-1,TRBD2,-,TRBV4-2,CASSQVGREGPSYNEQFF,TGTGCCAGCAGCCAAGTGGGGCGGGAGGGTCCGTCCTACAATGAGCAGTTCTTC
TRBJ2-3,-,-,TRBV29-1,CSGMTGTDTQYF,TGCAGCGGGATGACAGGCACAGATACGCAGTATTTT
TRBJ2-2,TRBD2,-,TRBV28,CASSAAKAGVTGELFF,TGTGCCAGCAGTGCAGCTAAAGCGGGAGTCACCGGGGAGCTGTTTTTT
TRBJ1-4,-,-,TRBV20-1,CSASLDSRSEKLFF,TGCAGTGCTAGTCTGGACAGTCGGAGTGAAAAACTGTTTTTT
TRBJ1-3,-,-,TRBV14,CASSQESGQFPGNTIYF,TGTGCCAGCAGCCAAGAGAGCGGCCAGTTCCCTGGAAACACCATATATTTT
TRBJ2-3,TRBD2,-,TRBV7-3,CASSSARGGRDTQYF,TGTGCCAGCAGCTCAGCTCGGGGGGGCCGAGATACGCAGTATTTT
TRBJ2-3,TRBD2,once,TRBV7-9,CASSLAREFDTQYF,TGTGCCAGCAGCTTAGCGCGGGAGTTTGATACGCAGTATTTT
TRBJ2-7,-,-,TRBV12-3/TRBV12-4,CASSPTGSDEQYF,TGTGCCAGCAGCCCAACAGGGAGCGACGAGCAGTACTTC
TRBJ1-3,-,-,TRBV10-3,CAIGIEAGNTIYF,TGTGCCATCGGCATAGAGGCTGGAAACACCATATATTTT
TRBJ2-3,-,-,TRBV18,CASSPQLGVTTDTQYF,TGTGCCAGCTCACCACAACTCGGGGTTACCACAGATACGCAGTATTTT
TRBJ2-5,-,-,TRBV3-1/TRBV3-2,CASSVGGKETQYF,TGTGCCAGCAGTGTCGGAGGGAAAGAGACCCAGTACTTC
TRBJ1-1,-,-,TRBV3-1/TRBV3-2,CASSQGTLKAFF,TGTGCCAGCAGCCAAGGGACTTTGAAAGCTTTCTTT
TRBJ2-1,TRBD2,-,TRBV5-4,CASGRADNEQFF,TGTGCCAGCGGGAGGGCCGACAATGAGCAGTTCTTC
TRBJ1-6,TRBD1,-,TRBV27,CASSLGFRTGALAGNSPLHF,TGTGCCAGCAGTTTAGGTTTTAGGACAGGTGCACTAGCTGGTAATTCACCCCTCCACTTT
TRBJ2-1,TRBD2,-,TRBV11-3,CASSLEAGLGHEQFF,TGTGCCAGCAGCTTAGAAGCGGGACTAGGCCATGAGCAGTTCTTC
TRBJ2-3,TRBD2,-,TRBV19,CASSIGAGTSGQDTQYF,TGTGCCAGTAGTATAGGTGCCGGGACTAGCGGCCAAGATACGCAGTATTTT
TRBJ2-5,TRBD2,-,TRBV2,CASTGLAGGNKETQYF,TGTGCCAGCACTGGACTAGCGGGGGGTAACAAAGAGACCCAGTACTTC
TRBJ1-3,-,-,TRBV5-6,CASSFPTHSSGNTIYF,TGTGCCAGCAGCTTCCCAACACATTCCTCTGGAAACACCATATATTTT
TRBJ1-4,-,-,TRBV10-3,CAISEVPGEGEKLFF,TGTGCCATCAGTGAGGTCCCAGGGGAGGGTGAAAAACTGTTTTTT
TRBJ1-3,-,once,TRBV3-1/TRBV3-2,CASSHYGSSGNTIYF,TGTGCCAGCAGCCACTATGGGAGCTCTGGAAACACCATATATTTT
TRBJ1-1,-,once,TRBV9,CASSKTGTNLEAFF,TGTGCCAGCAGCAAAACCGGGACAAATCTAGAAGCTTTCTTT
TRBJ2-7,TRBD1,-,TRBV13,CASSFGQGAIEQYF,TGTGCCAGCAGCTTTGGACAGGGGGCGATCGAGCAGTACTTC
TRBJ2-1,-,-,TRBV7-8,CASSSTLRPYNEQFF,TGTGCCAGCAGCTCGACTCTGAGGCCCTACAATGAGCAGTTCTTC
TRBJ2-2,-,-,TRBV15,CATSRAPAGELFF,TGTGCCACCAGCAGAGCCCCTGCCGGGGAGCTGTTTTTT
TRBJ2-3,TRBD2,-,TRBV5-1,CATTSGRAKDTQYF,TGCGCCACGACTAGCGGGAGGGCCAAAGATACGCAGTATTTT
TRBJ2-7,-,-,TRBV2,CASSEARRYEQYF,TGTGCCAGCAGTGAAGCTCGCAGGTACGAGCAGTACTTC
TRBJ1-3,TRBD1,-,TRBV9,CASSVEDRGNTIYF,TGTGCCAGCAGCGTAGAGGACAGGGGGAACACCATATATTTT
TRBJ1-1,-,-,TRBV7-9,CASRGGREFMNTEAFF,TGTGCCAGCAGGGGGGGTAGGGAATTCATGAACACTGAAGCTTTCTTT
TRBJ2-3,-,-,TRBV19,CASASVSTPLAALTDTQYF,TGTGCCAGTGCCTCAGTATCTACCCCCTTAGCGGCTCTCACAGATACGCAGTATTTT
TRBJ2-7,TRBD1,few,TRBV19,CASSIPGQGAGEQYF,TGTGCCAGTAGTATACCGGGACAGGGGGCAGGGGAGCAGTACTTC
TRBJ1-4,TRBD1,-,TRBV29-1,CSVWTGDEKLFF,TGCAGCGTCTGGACAGGGGACGAAAAACTGTTTTTT